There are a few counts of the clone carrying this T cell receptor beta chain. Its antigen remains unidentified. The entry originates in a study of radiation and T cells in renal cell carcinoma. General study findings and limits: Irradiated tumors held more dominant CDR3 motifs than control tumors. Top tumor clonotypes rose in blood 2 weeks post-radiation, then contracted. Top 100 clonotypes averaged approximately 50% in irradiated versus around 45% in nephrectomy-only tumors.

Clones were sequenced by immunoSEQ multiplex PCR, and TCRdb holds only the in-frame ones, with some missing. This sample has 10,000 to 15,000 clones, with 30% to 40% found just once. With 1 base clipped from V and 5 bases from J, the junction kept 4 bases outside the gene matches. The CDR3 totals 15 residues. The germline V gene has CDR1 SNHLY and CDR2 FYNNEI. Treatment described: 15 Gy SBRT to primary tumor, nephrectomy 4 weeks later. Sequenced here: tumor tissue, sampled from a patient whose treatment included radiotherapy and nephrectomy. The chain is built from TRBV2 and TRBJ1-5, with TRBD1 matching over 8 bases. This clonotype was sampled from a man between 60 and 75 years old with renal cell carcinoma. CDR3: CASSEEDRDYQPQHF. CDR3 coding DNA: TGTGCCAGCAGTGAAGAGGACAGGGATTATCAGCCCCAGCATTTT. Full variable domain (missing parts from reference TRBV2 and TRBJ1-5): EPEVTQTPSHQVTQMGQEVILRCVPISNHLYFYWYRQILGQKVEFLVSFYNNEISEKSEIFDDQFSVERPDGSNFTLKIRSTKLEDSAMYFCASSEEDRDYQPQHFGDGTRLSIL.